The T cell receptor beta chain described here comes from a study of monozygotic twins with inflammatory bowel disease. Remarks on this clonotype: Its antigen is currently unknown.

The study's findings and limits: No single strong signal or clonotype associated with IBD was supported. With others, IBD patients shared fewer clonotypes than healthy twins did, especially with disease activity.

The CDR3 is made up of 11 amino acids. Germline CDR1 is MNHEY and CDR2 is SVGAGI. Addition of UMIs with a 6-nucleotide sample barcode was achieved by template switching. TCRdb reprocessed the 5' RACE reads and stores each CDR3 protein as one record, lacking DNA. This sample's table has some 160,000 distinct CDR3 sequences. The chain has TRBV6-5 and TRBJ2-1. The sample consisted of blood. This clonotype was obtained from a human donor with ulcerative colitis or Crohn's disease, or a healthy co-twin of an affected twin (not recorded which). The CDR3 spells CASRVNNEQFF.